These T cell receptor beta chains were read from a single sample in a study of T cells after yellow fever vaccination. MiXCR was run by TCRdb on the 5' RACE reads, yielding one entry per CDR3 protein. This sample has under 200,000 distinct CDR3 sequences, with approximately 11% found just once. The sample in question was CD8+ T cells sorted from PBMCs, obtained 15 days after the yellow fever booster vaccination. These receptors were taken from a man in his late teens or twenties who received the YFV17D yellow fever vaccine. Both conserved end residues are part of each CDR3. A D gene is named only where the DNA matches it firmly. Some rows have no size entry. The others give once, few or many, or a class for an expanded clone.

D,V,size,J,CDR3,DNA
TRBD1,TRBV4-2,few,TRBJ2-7,CASAPGTGEYEQYF,TGTGCCAGCGCACCCGGGACAGGGGAGTACGAGCAGTACTTC
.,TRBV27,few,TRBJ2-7,CASSFGRRYEQYF,TGTGCCAGCAGTTTCGGTCGGCGTTACGAGCAGTACTTC
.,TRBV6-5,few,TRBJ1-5,CASSYSGRSHQPQHF,TGTGCCAGCAGTTACTCGGGCAGGAGTCATCAGCCCCAGCATTTT
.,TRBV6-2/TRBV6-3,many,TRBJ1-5,CASSYSILRDTNQPQHF,TGTGCCAGCAGTTACTCGATCCTTCGGGACACGAATCAGCCCCAGCATTTT
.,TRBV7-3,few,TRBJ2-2,CASSDPRGELFF,TGTGCCAGCAGCGATCCAAGGGGGGAGCTGTTTTTT
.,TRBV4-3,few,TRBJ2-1,CASSHSYEQFF,TGCGCCAGCAGCCATTCTTATGAGCAGTTCTTC
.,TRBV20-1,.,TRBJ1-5,CSARKTGSGQPQHF,TGCAGTGCTAGAAAGACGGGAAGTGGTCAGCCCCAGCATTTT
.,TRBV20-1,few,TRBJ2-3,CSARNQDGPTDTQYF,TGCAGTGCTAGAAACCAGGACGGCCCCACAGATACGCAGTATTTT
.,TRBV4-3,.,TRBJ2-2,CASSQDGATTGELFF,TGCGCCAGCAGCCAAGACGGCGCAACCACCGGGGAGCTGTTTTTT
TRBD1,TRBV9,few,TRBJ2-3,CASSVWDRSNTDTQYF,TGTGCCAGCAGCGTCTGGGACAGGTCGAACACAGATACGCAGTATTTT
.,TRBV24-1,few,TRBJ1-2,CATRRGDENRVYGYTF,TGTGCCACCAGGAGGGGGGACGAGAACAGGGTTTATGGCTACACCTTC
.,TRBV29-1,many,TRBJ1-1,CSVERNTEAFF,TGCAGCGTTGAGAGAAACACTGAAGCTTTCTTT
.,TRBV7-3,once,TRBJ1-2,CASSLTGTSNYGYTF,TGTGCCAGCAGCCTAACCGGGACATCTAACTATGGCTACACCTTC
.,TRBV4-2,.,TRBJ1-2,CASSRRTDRQSYGYTF,TGTGCCAGCAGCCGTCGTACCGACAGGCAATCCTATGGCTACACCTTC
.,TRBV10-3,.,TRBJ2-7,CAIGWDNFAYSYEQYF,TGTGCCATCGGATGGGACAACTTTGCATACTCCTACGAGCAGTACTTC
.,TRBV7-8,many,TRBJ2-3,CASSRTGTDTQYF,TGTGCCAGCAGCCGGACTGGGACAGATACGCAGTATTTT
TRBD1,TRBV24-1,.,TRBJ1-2,CATSDPRQGDYGYTF,TGTGCCACCAGTGACCCGAGACAGGGCGACTATGGCTACACCTTC
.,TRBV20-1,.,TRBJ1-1,CSARRQNTEAFF,TGCAGTGCTAGACGACAGAACACTGAAGCTTTCTTT
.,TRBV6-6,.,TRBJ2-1,CASSYNPPGGYNEQFF,TGTGCCAGCAGTTACAACCCCCCCGGTGGCTACAATGAGCAGTTCTTC
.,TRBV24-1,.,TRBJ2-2,CATRGGRGTGELFF,TGTGCCACCAGAGGGGGTCGTGGCACCGGGGAGCTGTTTTTT
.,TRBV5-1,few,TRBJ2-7,CASSPQGGYEQYF,TGCGCCAGCAGCCCCCAGGGTGGCTACGAGCAGTACTTC
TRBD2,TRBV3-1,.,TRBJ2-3,CASSLVSGGATDTQYF,TGTGCCAGCAGCCTTGTTAGCGGGGGGGCCACAGATACGCAGTATTTT
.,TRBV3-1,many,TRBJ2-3,CASSRGDASTDTQYF,TGTGCCAGCAGCCGTGGGGACGCCAGCACAGATACGCAGTATTTT
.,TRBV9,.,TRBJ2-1,CASSSDRFPEQFF,TGTGCCAGCAGCTCCGATAGGTTCCCCGAGCAGTTCTTC
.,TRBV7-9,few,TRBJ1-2,CATQAAGGYTF,TGTGCCACACAGGCGGCGGGAGGCTACACCTTC
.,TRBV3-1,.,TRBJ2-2,CASSQDGRGTGELFF,TGTGCCAGCAGCCAAGATGGTCGGGGCACCGGGGAGCTGTTTTTT
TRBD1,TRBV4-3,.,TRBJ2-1,CASSQWDRADNEQFF,TGCGCCAGCAGCCAATGGGACAGGGCGGACAATGAGCAGTTCTTC
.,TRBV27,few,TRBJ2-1,CASSLREHRDNEQFF,TGTGCCAGCAGTTTACGGGAGCATAGGGACAATGAGCAGTTCTTC
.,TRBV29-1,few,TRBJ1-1,CSFPRETEAFF,TGCAGCTTCCCGCGGGAGACTGAAGCTTTCTTT
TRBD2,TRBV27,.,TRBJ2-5,CASSLRPSGGLQETQYF,TGTGCCAGCAGTTTACGTCCCAGCGGGGGCCTACAAGAGACCCAGTACTTC
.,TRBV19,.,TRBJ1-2,CASSEVGTYGYTF,TGTGCCAGTAGTGAGGTGGGGACCTATGGCTACACCTTC
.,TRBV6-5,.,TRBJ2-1,CASGHNEQFF,TGTGCCAGCGGGCACAATGAGCAGTTCTTC
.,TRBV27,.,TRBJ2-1,CASSPREPSGYNEQFF,TGTGCCAGCAGTCCTCGGGAACCGTCGGGCTACAATGAGCAGTTCTTC
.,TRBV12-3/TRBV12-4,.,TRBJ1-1,CASSLIARTLPDTEAFF,TGTGCCAGCAGTTTAATCGCCAGGACGCTCCCGGACACTGAAGCTTTCTTT
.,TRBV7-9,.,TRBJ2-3,CAAGTFMYF,TGTGCCGCCGGGACCTTTATGTATTTT
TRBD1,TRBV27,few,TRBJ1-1,CASTTTGGLNTEAFF,TGTGCCAGCACTACCACAGGGGGCCTGAACACTGAAGCTTTCTTT
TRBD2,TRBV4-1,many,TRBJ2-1,CASSQVLAGVDEQFF,TGCGCCAGCAGCCAAGTACTGGCGGGGGTCGATGAGCAGTTCTTC
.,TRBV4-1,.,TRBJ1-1,CASSQYGEGDTEAFF,TGCGCCAGCAGCCAATATGGGGAAGGGGACACTGAAGCTTTCTTT
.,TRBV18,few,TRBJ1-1,CASSLSELWAEAFF,TGTGCCAGCTCACTGTCTGAGTTGTGGGCTGAAGCTTTCTTT
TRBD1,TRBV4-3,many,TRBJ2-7,CASSQGRTGTYEQYF,TGCGCCAGCAGCCAAGGGCGGACAGGGACCTACGAGCAGTACTTC
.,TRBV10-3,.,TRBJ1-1,CAITASGPNTEAFF,TGTGCCATCACCGCATCCGGGCCGAACACTGAAGCTTTCTTT
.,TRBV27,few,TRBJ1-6,CASSPNTDDNSPLHF,TGTGCCAGCAGTCCTAACACCGACGATAATTCACCCCTCCACTTT
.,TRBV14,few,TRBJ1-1,CASSHRPHVGSTEAFF,TGTGCCAGCAGCCACCGACCCCACGTGGGTTCCACTGAAGCTTTCTTT
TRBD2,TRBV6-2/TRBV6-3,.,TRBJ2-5,CASSLLAGVHQETQYF,TGTGCCAGCAGTTTACTAGCGGGGGTTCACCAAGAGACCCAGTACTTC